The 30 T cell receptor beta chains reported below all come from one sample, sequenced in a study of blood T cells in healthy people across ages. The use of a sample-barcoded 5' primer and a J-beta primer mix characterized a second PCR of roughly 7 to 12 cycles. TCRdb re-called the 5' RACE reads with MiXCR, one entry per CDR3 protein. This repertoire shows about a million distinct CDR3 sequences, 51% found once; its top ten account for about a fifth. The sample consisted of blood. The receptors stem from a woman aged 60-75 years in good health.

CDR3 nucleotides: TGTGCCAGCAGAATGGCCCCGGGACTAGCGGAACAAGAGACCCAGTACTTC. Translating gives CASRMAPGLAEQETQYF. The chain combines TRBV11-1 with TRBJ2-5, with 11 positions matching TRBD2. The germline V gene encodes CDR1 SGHAT and CDR2 FQDESV (reference sequence). J was trimmed by 2 bases and V by 6 bases; bases with no gene match: 11. The CDR3 totals 17 residues.

J is TRBJ2-1 and V is TRBV29-1, with 8 bases fitting TRBD2. The V gene end was trimmed by 5 bases and the J gene end by 9 bases; junction bases not matched to a gene: 3. The CDR3 has 11 amino acids. The germline V gene encodes CDR1 SQVTM and CDR2 ANQGSEA. CDR3: CSVKRESEQFF. The CDR3 bases are TGCAGCGTTAAGCGGGAGTCTGAGCAGTTCTTC.

The rearrangement joins TRBV11-2 to TRBJ1-1; 7 bases fit TRBD1. Per the germline V gene, CDR1 is SGHAT and CDR2 is FQNNGV. V was pared by 5 bases and J by 6 bases, with 12 bases of the junction left unmatched. This CDR3 is built from 15 residues. CDR3 sequence (DNA): TGTGCCAGCAGCGCCTTACAGGGGCTTGTGGCTGAAGCTTTCTTT. It specifies CASSALQGLVAEAFF.

This clonotype was seen more than once but under ten times. The V and J genes are TRBV7-9 and TRBJ2-7, with 8 bases lining up with TRBD1. Trimming removed 6 bases from V and 3 bases from J; junction bases left unmatched: 4. The CDR3 loop spans 13 amino acids. Germline V lookup: CDR1 SEHNR, CDR2 FQNEAQ (reference sequence). CDR3 sequence reads: CASRDTGGYEQYF. The DNA for the CDR3 is TGTGCCAGCAGGGATACAGGGGGCTACGAGCAGTACTTC.

The rearrangement uses TRBV12-3 or TRBV12-4 and TRBJ1-1, with D unresolved. The ends were cut back, 5 bases at V and 6 bases at J, with 25 bases in the middle. The CDR3 spans 17 residues. The CDR3 nucleotides are TGTGCCAGCAGTCTAGGACCCGATTTTCCTGCAAACCCTGAAGCTTTCTTT. This translates into CASSLGPDFPANPEAFF.

The genes are TRBV29-1 and TRBJ2-5, with TRBD2 matching 7 bases. The DNA matches TRBJ2-1 better at its end, which makes the J call doubtful. CDR3 size: 12 residues. Germline values: CDR1 SQVTM, CDR2 ANQGSEA. CDR3 DNA sequence: TGCAGCGTTGAACAGGGAGGGGAGACCCAGTTCTTC. Translated, it gives CSVEQGGETQFF.

V gene TRBV6-5 combines with J gene TRBJ1-2, with a weak D call TRBD1 (6 bases). Trimming took off 6 bases at V and 1 base at J, with 12 bases between the two ends. The germline CDR1 and CDR2 sequences are MNHEY and SVGAGI. The CDR3 spans 14 residues. The CDR3 DNA sequence: TGTGCCAGCAGCACGACAGGAGTTAACTATGGCTACACCTTC. Amino acids: CASSTTGVNYGYTF.

This clonotype turned up a few times. The V gene is TRBV20-1, the J gene TRBJ2-5; TRBD2 agrees at 11 bases. The CDR3 consists of 15 residues. Looked up from germline, CDR1 is DFQATT and CDR2 is SNEGSKA (reference sequence). With 5 bases clipped from V and 2 bases from J, the junction kept 7 bases outside the gene matches. The CDR3 nucleotides are TGCAGTGCTTCGGCGACTAGCGGGATACAAGAGACCCAGTACTTC. Protein sequence: CSASATSGIQETQYF.

This sequence joins TRBV6-5 and TRBJ2-2; 8 bases match TRBD1. In germline, CDR1 is MNHEY, CDR2 SVGAGI. V dropped 8 bases and J dropped 4; count of bases not matched to a gene: 6. This CDR3 comprises 14 residues. Here the CDR3 DNA reads TGTGCCAGCCACGGACAGGGAGGCACCGGGGAGCTGTTTTTT. Translation: CASHGQGGTGELFF.

This rearrangement joins TRBV4-3 to TRBJ2-1, with no clear D. V lost 0 bases and J 5 bases, leaving 11 bases between the germline ends. There are 15 residues in the CDR3. Germline V gives CDR1 LGHNA, CDR2 YSLEER. The CDR3 loop reads CASSQDGRDNNEQFF. CDR3 nucleotides: TGCGCCAGCAGCCAAGATGGTAGGGATAACAATGAGCAGTTCTTC.

The chain is built from TRBV3-1 and TRBJ1-1; D is unclear. Looked up from germline, CDR1 is LGHDT and CDR2 is YNNKEL (reference sequence). CDR3 size: 15 residues. V gave up 1 base and J gave up 4 bases, with 13 bases separating them. The CDR3 nucleotides read TGTGCCAGCAGCCAAGTACTGACCAGATCCACTGAAGCTTTCTTT. This codes for CASSQVLTRSTEAFF.

V usage is TRBV20-1 and J usage is TRBJ2-7, with D tentatively TRBD1 (6 bases). The assigned J gene may be wrong: the sequence end matches TRBJ2-4 better. Germline values: CDR1 DFQATT, CDR2 SNEGSKA (reference sequence). The CDR3 covers 16 residues. CDR3 residues: CSASTGMGLAKNIQYF. The CDR3 nucleotides read TGCAGTGCTTCGACAGGAATGGGGTTAGCCAAAAACATTCAGTACTTC.

V and J are TRBV9 and TRBJ2-3, with D possibly being TRBD2 (6 bases). This CDR3 region has 15 residues. Deletions cut 4 bases from V and 4 bases from J, with 16 bases between. The germline CDR1 and CDR2 sequences are SGDLS and YYNGEE. For the CDR3, the DNA is TGTGCCAGCAGCCCCAAATGGGGAGGAGCAGATACGCAGTATTTT. Residues: CASSPKWGGADTQYF. Full variable domain (remainder filled in from reference TRBV9 and TRBJ2-3): DSGVTQTPKHLITATGQRVTLRCSPRSGDLSVYWYQQSLDQGLQFLIQYYNGEERAKGNILERFSAQQFPDLHSELNLSSLELGDSALYFCASSPKWGGADTQYFGPGTRLTVL.

This chain joins TRBV7-9 and TRBJ2-1, with D possibly matching TRBD2 (5 bases). The V gene lost 5 bases and the J gene lost 0 bases, with 14 bases spanning the gap. CDR3 length equals 16 residues. CDR1 and CDR2 (germline): SEHNR, FQNEAQ (reference sequence). The CDR3 reads CASSPGLRGSYNEQFF. Here the CDR3 DNA reads TGTGCCAGCAGCCCAGGACTCCGGGGCTCCTACAATGAGCAGTTCTTC.

The gene calls are TRBV28 and TRBJ1-2, with D possibly TRBD1 on 5 matching bases. V dropped 4 bases and J dropped 5 bases, with 23 bases sitting between them. Germline V CDR1 and CDR2: MDHEN, SYDVKM. CDR3 length: 17 residues. The CDR3 is CASSSTTVRTSIYGYTF. The CDR3 nucleotides are TGTGCCAGCAGTTCTACAACTGTACGGACATCAATTTATGGCTACACCTTC.

This clonotype was counted only a few times. The chain uses TRBV4-1 and TRBJ1-1; 8 bases fit TRBD1. The J segment lost 8 bases and the V segment lost 1 base, leaving 9 bases of the junction unmatched. This CDR3 contains 15 residues. Looked up from germline, CDR1 is MGHRA and CDR2 is YSYEKL. This chain's CDR3 is CASSQVQGASPEAFF. CDR3 sequence (DNA): TGCGCCAGCAGCCAAGTGCAGGGGGCCTCCCCCGAAGCTTTCTTT.

This clonotype was counted between two and nine times. The genes are TRBV20-1 and TRBJ2-3; D unclear. The V and J ends lost 5 bases and 5 bases respectively, with 14 bases between them. The germline CDR1 and CDR2 sequences are DFQATT and SNEGSKA (reference sequence). The CDR3 consists of 13 residues. Written as DNA, the CDR3 is TGCAGTGCTCGGATGGTCTCGGGAGATACGCAGTATTTT. It translates to CSARMVSGDTQYF.

The J gene is TRBJ2-1, the V gene TRBV7-9; the D is unclear. Trimming cost V 2 bases and J 8 bases, with 22 bases left between them. The CDR3 length is 17 residues. Germline CDR1 is SEHNR and CDR2 is FQNEAQ (reference sequence). CDR3 bases: TGTGCCAGCAGCTTATTGGGGTCACCTAACACTCGCGATGAGCAGTTCTTC. Its translation is CASSLLGSPNTRDEQFF.

The chain couples TRBV10-3 to TRBJ1-2; D is unresolved. CDR3 length: 14 residues. Germline-derived CDR1 and CDR2 are ENHRY and SYGVKD. V was pared by 6 bases and J by 3 bases, with 14 bases between. The CDR3 coding sequence is TGTGCCATCAGAGGGCAGGAAGAGGACTATGGCTACACCTTC. Translating gives CAIRGQEEDYGYTF.

The chain joins TRBV14 to TRBJ2-5; TRBD1 might be the D (6 bases). From germline, CDR1 is SGHDN and CDR2 FVKESK. This CDR3 is 14 amino acids long. V shed 1 base and J shed 4 bases, with 10 bases lying between them. The CDR3 nucleotides are TGTGCCAGCAGCCAAGCTATAGGGGGAGAGACCCAGTACTTC. Encoded protein: CASSQAIGGETQYF. The full variable domain, in which reference TRBV14 and TRBJ2-5 provide the parts outside the CDR3, is EAGVTQFPSHSVIEKGQTVTLRCDPISGHDNLYWYRRVMGKEIKFLLHFVKESKQDESGMPNNRFLAERTGGTYSTLKVQPAELEDSGVYFCASSQAIGGETQYFGPGTRLLVL.

The chain is built from TRBV20-1 and TRBJ1-4, with 8 bases aligning to TRBD1. Looked up from germline, CDR1 is DFQATT and CDR2 is SNEGSKA (reference sequence). V lost 0 bases, J lost 8 bases, and 11 bases stayed unmatched. The CDR3 is 16 residues long. The CDR3 spells CSARDLRDRRREKLFF. The CDR3 nucleotides are TGCAGTGCTAGAGATCTCCGGGACAGGAGAAGAGAAAAACTGTTTTTT.

This clonotype was seen many times. The chain uses TRBV29-1 and TRBJ2-7; D remains ambiguous. Trimming took off 2 bases at V and 0 bases at J, with 5 bases between the two ends. The CDR3 totals 12 residues. Germline V gene data show CDR1 as SQVTM and CDR2 as ANQGSEA. The DNA for the CDR3 is TGCAGCGTTGAAACGCCCTCCTACGAGCAGTACTTC. This translates into CSVETPSYEQYF.

V gene TRBV29-1 combines with J gene TRBJ1-5; D gene ambiguous. The CDR3 runs to 14 residues. Germline assignment: CDR1 SQVTM and CDR2 ANQGSEA. Trimming shortened V by 6 bases and J by 5 bases, and 17 bases separated the two germline ends. The CDR3 bases are TGCAGCGTCAGAAACTCCGACGCCGATCAGCCCCAGCATTTT. Translated, it gives CSVRNSDADQPQHF.

This chain links TRBV20-1 with TRBJ2-1; tentative D call: TRBD2 (5 bases). Germline loops: CDR1 DFQATT, CDR2 SNEGSKA (reference sequence). Trimming removed 1 base at V and 0 bases at J, with 13 bases between. This CDR3 comprises 16 residues. CDR3 region: CSARGASSSSYNEQFF. DNA of the CDR3: TGCAGTGCTAGAGGGGCTAGCTCAAGCTCCTACAATGAGCAGTTCTTC.

The J gene is TRBJ2-5, the V gene TRBV3-1; no firm D call. CDR3 length equals 13 residues. Germline V gene data show CDR1 as LGHDT and CDR2 as YNNKEL (reference sequence). V was shortened by 5 bases and J by 5 bases, with 12 bases between the two germline ends. CDR3 sequence: CASSFTTGETQYF. The DNA of the CDR3 is TGTGCCAGCAGCTTTACGACCGGGGAGACCCAGTACTTC.

The CDR3 here is CASSLVGLGGEQYF. The CDR3 DNA follows: TGTGCCAGCAGCTTAGTGGGACTAGGCGGCGAGCAGTACTTC. V and J are TRBV7-9 and TRBJ2-7; TRBD2 matches at 8 bases. V dropped 1 base and J dropped 6; count of bases not matched to a gene: 5. Germline V gene data show CDR1 as SEHNR and CDR2 as FQNEAQ (reference sequence). This CDR3 is built from 14 residues.

As to this clonotype: Sequence at one end of the junction differs from germline and may be a read error. The gene calls are TRBV15 and TRBJ2-7; 8 nucleotides match TRBD1. The CDR3 has 15 residues. CDR1 and CDR2 from the germline V gene are LNHNV and YYDKDF (reference sequence). CDR3 sequence (DNA): TGTGCCGCCAGCAGGTCACAGGGGGGCTCCTACGAGCAGTACTTC. Amino acids: CAASRSQGGSYEQYF.

This clonotype was found a few times. The J gene is TRBJ2-5, the V gene TRBV25-1, with D possibly TRBD1 on 6 matching bases. Germline V CDR1 and CDR2: MGHDK, SYGVNS. This CDR3 has 15 residues. Trimming removed 4 bases from V and 1 base from J, with 13 bases in between. In DNA, the CDR3 is TGTGCCAGCAGTGTGGCAGGGGTGGTCCAAGAGACCCAGTACTTC. It codes for CASSVAGVVQETQYF.

The chain couples TRBV5-1 to TRBJ2-3; 7 bases agree with TRBD1. Losses at the gene ends were 0 bases for V and 0 bases for J; bases not matched to a gene: 4. CDR3 length: 16 residues. CDR1 is SGHRS and CDR2 is YFSETQ in the germline V gene. CDR3 nucleotide sequence: TGCGCCAGCAGCTTGGAGGGGGCGTATAGCACAGATACGCAGTATTTT. Translating gives CASSLEGAYSTDTQYF.

The count of this clonotype is one. The rearrangement joins TRBV3-1 to TRBJ2-5, with D tentatively TRBD2 (6 bases). The end of the DNA fits TRBJ2-7 better, so the J call may be wrong. Germline V gene sequence: CDR1 LGHDT, CDR2 YNNKEL (reference sequence). The length of the CDR3 is 14 residues. CDR3 nucleotide sequence: TGTGCCAGCAGCCGGGAACTAGCCCCCTACGAGCAGTACTTC. This encodes CASSRELAPYEQYF.